The 16 T cell receptor beta chains presented below share a single source sample, sequenced in a study of blood T cell repertoires in COVID-19 (dated by TCRdb to the early 2020s). The method was the immunoSEQ multiplex PCR assay. TCRdb retrieved this table from immuneACCESS and kept in-frame rearrangements only. Not all clones are present; in checked studies, unresolved V genes account for under half, and no reason is known for the remainder. This sample lists over 250,000 clones; roughly 77% were detected once. The ten largest clones take up 3% to 3.5% of the sample. Material for sequencing was peripheral blood. The receptors originated from an elderly woman with acute or convalescent COVID-19.

CDR3 sequence reads: CASSGRTGYGYTF. The CDR3 DNA follows: TGTGCCAGCAGCGGGAGGACAGGCTATGGCTACACCTTC. The chain recombines TRBV7-6 with TRBJ1-2; 7 nucleotides match TRBD1. V was clipped by 5 bases and J by 4 bases; unmatched bases: 4. The CDR3 sequence is 13 residues long. Germline CDR1 and CDR2: SGHVS and FNYEAQ.

The chain recombines TRBV13 with TRBJ1-1; unclear D gene. The CDR3 has 13 residues. Between the trimmed V and J ends, which lost 2 bases and 8 bases, there was a span of 12 bases. The V gene's germline CDR1 is PRHDT and CDR2 FYEKMQ (reference sequence). CDR3 region: CASSLRSRGEAFF. As DNA, the CDR3 is TGTGCCAGCAGCTTAAGGTCACGAGGAGAAGCTTTCTTT.

The chain carries TRBV7-8 and TRBJ1-5; 7 bases are a match to TRBD1. This CDR3 contains 18 residues. V lost 0 bases to trimming and J lost 1 base; unmatched junction nucleotides: 9. Germline-derived CDR1 and CDR2 are SGHVS and FQNEAQ. This CDR3 reads CASSLAIRGSGSNQPQHF. CDR3 sequence (DNA): TGTGCCAGCAGCTTAGCGATCAGGGGGAGTGGGAGCAATCAGCCCCAGCATTTT. Full variable domain (rest looked up from reference TRBV7-8 and TRBJ1-5): GAGVSQSPRYKVAKRGQDVALRCDPISGHVSLFWYQQALGQGPEFLTYFQNEAQLDKSGLPSDRFFAERPEGSVSTLKIQRTQQEDSAVYLCASSLAIRGSGSNQPQHFGDGTRLSIL.

This chain connects TRBV7-2 to TRBJ2-7; maybe TRBD1 (6 bases). This CDR3 spans 14 amino acids. Germline CDR1 and CDR2: SGHTA and FQGNSA. Trimming shortened V by 2 bases and J by 1 base, and 9 bases separated the two germline ends. Here the CDR3 DNA reads TGTGCCAGCAGCTTACGGCAGGGGTCCTACGAGCAGTACTTC. It encodes CASSLRQGSYEQYF.

The sample holds a few counts of this clone. This sequence joins TRBV27 and TRBJ1-3; 7 nucleotides match TRBD1. The CDR3 sequence is 15 residues long. V gave up 5 bases and J gave up 3 bases; unmatched junction bases: 7. Germline V gene lookup returns CDR1 MNHEY and CDR2 SMNVEV (reference sequence). In nucleotides, the CDR3 is TGTGCCAGCAGTACCCTACAGGGGCATGGAAACACCATATATTTT. This gives the protein CASSTLQGHGNTIYF.

The chain employs TRBV9 and TRBJ2-1, with a possible D match to TRBD2 (5 bases). This CDR3 has 15 amino acids. Germline lookup yields CDR1 SGDLS and CDR2 YYNGEE. Trimming removed 0 bases from V and 1 base from J, with 8 bases in between. The DNA of the CDR3 is TGTGCCAGCAGCGTAGTTTTAGCGTCCTACAATGAGCAGTTCTTC. Its protein is CASSVVLASYNEQFF.

The chain uses TRBV5-1 and TRBJ2-3; 8 nucleotides match TRBD2. CDR1 and CDR2 from the germline V gene are SGHRS and YFSETQ. Trimming cost V 5 bases and J 6 bases; bases outside gene matches: 11. CDR3 length equals 15 residues. As DNA, the CDR3 is TGCGCCAGCAGACGCCCGGGACTAGGTTCTGATACGCAGTATTTT. Its protein is CASRRPGLGSDTQYF.

This chain links TRBV4-1 with TRBJ2-3, with D unresolved. V was trimmed by 1 base and J by 3 bases, leaving 8 bases between them. Per the germline V gene, CDR1 is MGHRA and CDR2 is YSYEKL. The CDR3 is made up of 14 amino acids. The CDR3 loop is CASSQVALTDTQYF. The CDR3 DNA is TGCGCCAGCAGCCAAGTAGCCCTTACAGATACGCAGTATTTT.

The CDR3: CASSLGGLAGGGQFF. DNA of the CDR3: TGTGCCAGCAGCTTAGGTGGTCTAGCGGGAGGCGGGCAGTTCTTC. J is TRBJ2-1 and V is TRBV11-3; 11 bases line up with TRBD2. CDR3 size: 15 residues. Germline trimming cut 1 base from V and 12 bases from J; bases unmatched to any gene: 8. Germline-derived CDR1 and CDR2 are SGHNT and YENEEA. The full variable domain, rest sourced from reference TRBV11-3 and TRBJ2-1, is EAGVVQSPRYKIIEKKQPVAFWCNPISGHNTLYWYLQNLGQGPELLIRYENEEAVDDSQLPKDRFSAERLKGVDSTLKIQPAELGDSAVYLCASSLGGLAGGGQFFGPGTRLTVL.

This sequence joins TRBV4-2 and TRBJ2-5; D might be TRBD1 (6 bases). The germline CDR1 and CDR2 sequences are LGHNA and YNFKEQ. This CDR3 has 16 amino acids. V was shortened by 1 base and J by 4 bases, with 16 bases between the two germline ends. In DNA, the CDR3 is TGTGCCAGCAGCCAAGCGCGTTCCAACAGGGCAGAGACCCAGTACTTC. This encodes CASSQARSNRAETQYF.

V usage is TRBV5-1 and J usage is TRBJ2-1; TRBD2 matches at 7 bases. V shed 4 bases, J shed 0 bases, and the junction held 7 bases outside the gene matches. Germline lookup yields CDR1 SGHRS and CDR2 YFSETQ. The CDR3 spans 16 residues. The CDR3: CASSEAGVSSYNEQFF. CDR3 DNA sequence: TGCGCCAGCAGCGAGGCGGGAGTGAGCTCCTACAATGAGCAGTTCTTC. The full variable domain, completed using reference TRBV5-1 and TRBJ2-1, is KAGVTQTPRYLIKTRGQQVTLSCSPISGHRSVSWYQQTPGQGLQFLFEYFSETQRNKGNFPGRFSGRQFSNSRSEMNVSTLELGDSALYLCASSEAGVSSYNEQFFGPGTRLTVL.

The chain combines TRBV29-1 with TRBJ1-1; D remains unclear. CDR1 and CDR2 from the germline V gene are SQVTM and ANQGSEA. The CDR3 covers 12 residues. Trimming took 5 bases from V and 0 from J, leaving 7 bases between them. This CDR3 reads CSVFNLNTEAFF. CDR3 in DNA: TGCAGCGTTTTCAATTTGAACACTGAAGCTTTCTTT. The full variable domain, with the rest looked up from reference TRBV29-1 and TRBJ1-1, is SAVISQKPSRDICQRGTSLTIQCQVDSQVTMMFWYRQQPGQSLTLIATANQGSEATYESGFVIDKFPISRPNLTFSTLTVSNMSPEDSSIYLCSVFNLNTEAFFGQGTRLTVV.

This chain uses TRBV19 with TRBJ1-5; TRBD1 is a possible D gene (6 bases). Germline CDR1 LNHDA, CDR2 SQIVND (reference sequence). This CDR3 has 15 residues. Trimming stripped 6 bases from V and 4 bases from J, with 16 bases between. CDR3: CASRLRTAGNQPQHF. DNA for the CDR3: TGTGCCAGTAGATTACGGACAGCCGGAAATCAGCCCCAGCATTTT.

This clone was picked up a small number of times. The same CDR3 also results from other DNA sequences found in this sample. The V gene is TRBV5-1, the J gene TRBJ1-2; D gene ambiguous. V lost 2 bases and J lost 2, with 7 bases in between. CDR3 size: 13 residues. Germline CDR1 is SGHRS and CDR2 is YFSETQ. In DNA form, the CDR3 reads TGCGCCAGCAGCTTAAGTCAGAACTATGGCTACACCTTC. This codes for CASSLSQNYGYTF. Combining the CDR3 with reference TRBV5-1 and TRBJ1-2 gives the whole variable domain KAGVTQTPRYLIKTRGQQVTLSCSPISGHRSVSWYQQTPGQGLQFLFEYFSETQRNKGNFPGRFSGRQFSNSRSEMNVSTLELGDSALYLCASSLSQNYGYTFGSGTRLTVV.

This clone was found a few times. V and J are TRBV7-2 and TRBJ1-4, with 8 bases that match TRBD1. The junction had 8 bases not matched to a gene; V was cut back by 4 bases and J by 7 bases. Germline V CDR1 and CDR2: SGHTA, FQGNSA. This CDR3 contains 15 residues. CDR3 nucleotides: TGTGCCAGCAGCTCTTCAGGGGGCTATGGTGAAAAACTGTTTTTT. This sequence encodes CASSSSGGYGEKLFF.

The rearrangement joins TRBV6-5 to TRBJ2-7, with D tentatively TRBD1 (5 bases). The V gene's germline CDR1 is MNHEY and CDR2 SVGAGI. CDR3 length equals 12 residues. V gave up 6 bases and J gave up 5 bases, with 11 bases separating them. CDR3 sequence reads: CASSRTGNEQYF. CDR3 bases: TGTGCCAGCAGCCGTACAGGAAACGAGCAGTACTTC.